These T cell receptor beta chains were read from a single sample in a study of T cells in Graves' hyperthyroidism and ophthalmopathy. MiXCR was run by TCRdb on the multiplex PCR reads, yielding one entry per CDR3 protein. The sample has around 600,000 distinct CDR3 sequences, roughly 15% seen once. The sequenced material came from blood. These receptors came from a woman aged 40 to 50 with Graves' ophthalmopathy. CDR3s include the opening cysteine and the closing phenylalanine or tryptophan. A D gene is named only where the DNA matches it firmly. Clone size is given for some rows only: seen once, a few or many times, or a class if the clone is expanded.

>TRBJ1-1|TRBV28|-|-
TGTGCCAGCCGCCCCGGGAGGCAGGGGAGAACTGAAGCTTTCTTT
CASRPGRQGRTEAFF
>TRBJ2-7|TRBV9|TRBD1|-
TGTGCCAGCAGCCTGACCTTTTCCCCGGGACAGCACCCCTACGAGCAGTACTTC
CASSLTFSPGQHPYEQYF
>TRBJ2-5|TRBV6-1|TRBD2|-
TGTGCCAGCAGTGAAGCTACGGATACTAGCGGGGTCAAGTGGACCCAGTACTTC
CASSEATDTSGVKWTQYF
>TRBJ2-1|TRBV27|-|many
TGTGCCAGCAGTTTACGACCCCAGGGTGTGACCTACAATGAGCAGTTCTTC
CASSLRPQGVTYNEQFF
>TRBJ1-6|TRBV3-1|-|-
TGTGCCAGCAGCCAAGATGGGTCCCGGGGTAAATACCTTAATTCACCCCTCCACTTT
CASSQDGSRGKYLNSPLHF
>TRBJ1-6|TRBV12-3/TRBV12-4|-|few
TGTGCCAGCAAAGTTACAAAACACGCATCACCCCTCCACTTT
CASKVTKHASPLHF
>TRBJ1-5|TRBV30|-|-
TGTGCCTGGAGTGGGACTAGCAATCAGCCCCAGCATTTT
CAWSGTSNQPQHF
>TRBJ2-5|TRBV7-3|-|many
TGTGCCAGCAGCTTACTCCCTGGTGCAACCCAGTACTTC
CASSLLPGATQYF
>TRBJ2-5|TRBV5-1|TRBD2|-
TGCGCCAGCAGACGTAGCGGGGGCTCAGAGACCCAGTACTTC
CASRRSGGSETQYF
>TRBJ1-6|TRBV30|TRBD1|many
TGTGCCTGGAGTGTACAGGGGGCTAAACCCCTCCACTTT
CAWSVQGAKPLHF
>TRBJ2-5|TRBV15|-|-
TGTGCCACCAGCAGAGCGGGGGCCGGGGGGACCCAGTACTTC
CATSRAGAGGTQYF
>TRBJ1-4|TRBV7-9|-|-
TGTGCCAGCAGCTTAGCGTTTGGGGAAAAACTGTTTTTT
CASSLAFGEKLFF
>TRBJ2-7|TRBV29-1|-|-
TGCAGCGTTGTTCTCGGGGCTCAGACGGGTGAGCAGTACTTC
CSVVLGAQTGEQYF
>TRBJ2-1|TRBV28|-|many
TGTGCCAGCTCTCTCCGGTACAATGAGCAGTTCTTC
CASSLRYNEQFF
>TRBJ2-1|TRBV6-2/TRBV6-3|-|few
TGTGCCAGCAATCAAATTAGACCCCCTACCCGGTACAATGAACAGTTCTTC
CASNQIRPPTRYNEQFF
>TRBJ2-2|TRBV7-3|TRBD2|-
TGTGCCAGCAAGACTAGCGGGACAGGCGGGGAGCTGTTTTTT
CASKTSGTGGELFF
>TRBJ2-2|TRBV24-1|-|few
TGTGCCACCAGTGATTTAAGAGGAGGATCCCCCGGGGAGCTGTTTTTT
CATSDLRGGSPGELFF
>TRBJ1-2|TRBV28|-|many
TGTGCCAGCACCCCGGGAGGGCGGTATGGCTACACCTTC
CASTPGGRYGYTF
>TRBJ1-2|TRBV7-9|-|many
TGTGCCAGCAGCCTAACCGGGGCCAATGGCTACACCTTC
CASSLTGANGYTF
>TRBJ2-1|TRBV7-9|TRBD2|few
TGTGCCAGCAGCACCCTCCGGGGGGTGGGAAGCTCCTACAATGAGCAGTTCTTC
CASSTLRGVGSSYNEQFF
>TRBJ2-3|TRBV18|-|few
TGTGCCAGCTCACCGTCCGCTACATCCGCACCAGATACGCAGTATTTT
CASSPSATSAPDTQYF
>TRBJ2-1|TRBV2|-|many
TGTGCCAGCAGTGAAGCCTACAAATACAATGAGCAGTTCTTC
CASSEAYKYNEQFF
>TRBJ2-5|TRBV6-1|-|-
TGTGCCAGCAGTGAAGAGCCTAGGTGGGGTGCGGAGACCCAGTACTTC
CASSEEPRWGAETQYF
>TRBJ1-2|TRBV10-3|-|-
TGTGCCATCAGTGAGAGGGTTCACGGCTACACCTTC
CAISERVHGYTF
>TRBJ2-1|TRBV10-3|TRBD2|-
TGTGCCATCAGCCACGGGACTAGCGGGAGGTTATCGGAGCAGTTCTTC
CAISHGTSGRLSEQFF
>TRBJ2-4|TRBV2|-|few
TGTGCCAGCAGTGGGCCCCTAAACATTCAGTACTTC
CASSGPLNIQYF
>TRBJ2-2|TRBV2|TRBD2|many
TGTGCCAGCAGTGAGATCCCCCTAGCGGGGCTTAACACCGGGGAGCTGTTTTTT
CASSEIPLAGLNTGELFF
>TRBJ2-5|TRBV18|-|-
TGTGCCAGCTCACTACCGACCGTTCAAGAGACCCAGTACTTC
CASSLPTVQETQYF
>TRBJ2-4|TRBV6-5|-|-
TGTGCCAGCAAGTTCCGGTCGGTAGCCAAAAACATTCAGTACTTC
CASKFRSVAKNIQYF
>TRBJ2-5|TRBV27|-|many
TGTGCCAGCAGGTTGGGGATTAAGGGGGAGACCCAGTACTTC
CASRLGIKGETQYF
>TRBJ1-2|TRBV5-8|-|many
TGTGCCAGCAGCTTGTTGCCAGGGACTAACTATGGCTACACCTTC
CASSLLPGTNYGYTF
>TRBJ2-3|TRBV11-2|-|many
TGTGCCAGCAGCCATCCCCCGCAGGGCTACAGCACAGATACGCAGTATTTT
CASSHPPQGYSTDTQYF